This T cell receptor beta chain was sequenced during a study of shared clonotypes between healthy human individuals. Germline V gives CDR1 MDHEN, CDR2 SYDVKM. The CDR3 totals 16 residues. Between the trimmed V and J ends, which lost 4 bases and 0 bases, there was a span of 13 bases. The repertoire was sequenced with immunoSEQ multiplex PCR; TCRdb's copy has only in-frame clones and lacks some. The sample carries roughly 2.4 million clones, approximately 96% recorded once. The sample was naive CD4+ T cells sorted from blood. The subset is: CD45RA+ positively selected. The sequence came from a man between 18 and 35 years old in good health. J is TRBJ2-1 and V is TRBV28, with D unclear. The CDR3 reads CASSSSGGNSYNEQFF. The CDR3 region has the DNA TGTGCCAGCAGTTCATCTGGCGGTAACTCCTACAATGAGCAGTTCTTC.